The 20 T cell receptor beta chains below come from one sample, sequenced in a study of T cell responses to AZD1222 COVID-19 vaccine. The repertoire was sequenced with immunoSEQ multiplex PCR; TCRdb's copy has only in-frame clones and lacks some. The sample holds roughly 170,000 clones; about nine tenths are singletons and the top ten take approximately 3%. The source was peripheral blood, collected on day 0 of AZD1222 vaccination. The origin of the receptors is an adult in good health.

The V and J genes are TRBV9 and TRBJ1-3; a weak D match, TRBD1 (5 bases). The CDR3 runs to 14 residues. Germline values: CDR1 SGDLS, CDR2 YYNGEE. V lost 4 bases, J lost 1 base, and 9 bases lay in between. The CDR3 loop is CASSSGLSGNTIYF. The DNA for the CDR3 is TGTGCCAGCAGCTCGGGGCTGTCTGGAAACACCATATATTTT.

This clone came up once. The genes are TRBV12-3 or TRBV12-4 and TRBJ1-2; the D gene is possibly TRBD1 (6 bases). The length of the CDR3 is 13 residues. V was trimmed by 5 bases and J by 4 bases, leaving 11 bases between them. The CDR3 nucleotides are TGTGCCAGCAGTACCGGACAGAGCTATGGCTACACCTTC. Protein product: CASSTGQSYGYTF.

The CDR3 here is CASSLDSALMNTEAFF. The CDR3, as DNA: TGCGCCAGCAGCTTGGACAGCGCTCTTATGAACACTGAAGCTTTCTTT. The genes are TRBV5-1 and TRBJ1-1; no clear D. This CDR3 is 16 amino acids long. The V gene's germline CDR1 is SGHRS and CDR2 YFSETQ. V shed 0 bases and J shed 0 bases, with 12 bases lying between them.

This clone was observed a few times. V is TRBV7-9 and J is TRBJ1-1, with a possible D match to TRBD1 (6 bases). The CDR3 sequence is 14 residues long. Trimming cost V 1 base and J 1 base, with 7 bases left between them. Germline V gene lookup returns CDR1 SEHNR and CDR2 FQNEAQ (reference sequence). CDR3 coding DNA: TGTGCCAGCAGCTTAGTACAGGGGAACACTGAAGCTTTCTTT. Translated: CASSLVQGNTEAFF.

The chain employs TRBV30 and TRBJ1-2; perhaps TRBD1 as D (5 bases). V lost 0 bases and J 5 bases, leaving 10 bases between the germline ends. This CDR3 is built from 13 residues. Germline V gene lookup returns CDR1 GTSNPN and CDR2 SVGIG (reference sequence). The CDR3 protein is CAWSVRAGYGYTF. CDR3 nucleotide sequence: TGTGCCTGGAGTGTACGGGCAGGGTATGGCTACACCTTC. The full variable domain, completed using reference TRBV30 and TRBJ1-2, is SQTIHQWPATLVQPVGSPLSLECTVEGTSNPNLYWYRQAAGRGLQLLFYSVGIGQISSEVPQNLSASRPQDRQFILSSKKLLLSDSGFYLCAWSVRAGYGYTFGSGTRLTVV.

This chain joins TRBV4-2 and TRBJ2-1; no definite D call. V lost 0 bases, J lost 9 bases, and 12 bases lay in between. The CDR3 has 14 amino acids. Looked up from germline, CDR1 is LGHNA and CDR2 is YNFKEQ. CDR3 bases: TGTGCCAGCAGCCAAGAGGGCCGACGGGCTGAGCAGTTCTTC. Translation: CASSQEGRRAEQFF.

V usage is TRBV24-1 and J usage is TRBJ2-7; 10 nucleotides line up with TRBD1. The CDR3 covers 18 residues. Germline V lookup: CDR1 KGHDR, CDR2 SFDVKD. The V segment lost 4 bases and the J segment 0 bases; nucleotides outside the gene matches: 11. In DNA form, the CDR3 reads TGTGCCACCAGTGACCGGACAGGGGGTGGGACGAGCTCCTACGAGCAGTACTTC. Translated: CATSDRTGGGTSSYEQYF.

This sequence joins TRBV5-4 and TRBJ1-5; a possible D gene is TRBD1 (5 bases). The V and J ends lost 4 bases and 1 base respectively, with 18 bases between them. The CDR3 runs to 17 residues. Germline CDR1 SGHNT, CDR2 YYREEE (reference sequence). CDR3 in amino acids: CASSPGPPGSSNQPQHF. The CDR3 DNA sequence: TGTGCCAGCAGCCCCGGCCCCCCAGGGTCCAGCAATCAGCCCCAGCATTTT.

Turning to this clone: The identical CDR3 is also encoded by other nucleotide sequences in the sample. V gene TRBV5-1 combines with J gene TRBJ2-1; D gene unclear. Germline V gene sequence: CDR1 SGHRS, CDR2 YFSETQ. The CDR3 spans 12 residues. Between the trimmed V and J ends, which lost 4 bases and 6 bases, there was a span of 8 bases. The CDR3 bases are TGCGCCAGCAGCCTTTCCCGCAATGAGCAGTTCTTC. This encodes CASSLSRNEQFF.

The chain uses TRBV6-2 or TRBV6-3 and TRBJ2-7; 8 positions agree with TRBD1. Losses at the gene ends were 2 bases for V and 2 bases for J; bases not matched to a gene: 2. Germline values: CDR1 MNHEY, CDR2 SVGEGT. The CDR3 has 14 amino acids. This CDR3 is CASSYGQGPYEQYF. In DNA, the CDR3 is TGTGCCAGCAGTTACGGACAGGGCCCCTACGAGCAGTACTTC.

V gene TRBV11-2 combines with J gene TRBJ2-4, with TRBD2 identical over 9 bases. V gave up 3 bases and J gave up 3 bases; unmatched junction bases: 3. From germline, CDR1 is SGHAT and CDR2 FQNNGV. This CDR3 is 15 amino acids long. In DNA, the CDR3 is TGTGCCAGCAGCTTGGGGACTAGCAACAAAAACATTCAGTACTTC. Its translation is CASSLGTSNKNIQYF.

This clone appeared once. The rearrangement links TRBV4-2 to TRBJ1-6; D call uncertain. This CDR3 is built from 15 residues. Trimming pared 0 bases from V and 6 bases from J, leaving 9 bases between. From germline, CDR1 is LGHNA and CDR2 YNFKEQ. The CDR3 loop is CASSQDSASNSPLHF. CDR3 sequence (DNA): TGTGCCAGCAGCCAAGATTCGGCGAGTAATTCACCCCTCCACTTT.

The rearrangement links TRBV12-3 or TRBV12-4 to TRBJ1-1; no clear D gene. The V gene lost 6 bases and the J gene lost 7 bases, with 9 bases spanning the gap. CDR3 length: 11 amino acids. CDR3: CASRNRDEAFF. The CDR3 DNA reads TGTGCCAGCAGAAACCGGGATGAAGCTTTCTTT.

The genes are TRBV7-2 and TRBJ1-2, with D maybe TRBD1 (6 bases). The CDR3 loop spans 14 amino acids. Trimming took 6 bases from V and 4 from J, leaving 15 bases between them. Germline V lookup: CDR1 SGHTA, CDR2 FQGNSA. DNA of the CDR3: TGTGCCAGCAGGGGGGGGCGGGGACCCTATGGCTACACCTTC. Translating gives CASRGGRGPYGYTF.

The V call is TRBV15, the J call TRBJ1-4; perhaps TRBD1 as D (5 bases). Germline CDR1 reads LNHNV; CDR2 reads YYDKDF (reference sequence). The CDR3 is 15 amino acids. V gave up 0 bases and J gave up 3 bases, with 8 bases separating them. In DNA form, the CDR3 reads TGTGCCACCAGCAGAGATAAGGGGTCTAATGAAAAACTGTTTTTT. It is translated as CATSRDKGSNEKLFF.

This sequence joins TRBV6-2 or TRBV6-3 and TRBJ1-5; the D gene is possibly TRBD1 (5 bases). V was clipped by 0 bases and J by 6 bases, with 15 bases between them. CDR3 length equals 16 residues. Germline V CDR1 and CDR2: MNHEY, SVGEGT. DNA for the CDR3: TGTGCCAGCAGTTACTCGGGGTGGGGGGGGACTCAGCCCCAGCATTTT. It encodes CASSYSGWGGTQPQHF.

The rearrangement uses TRBV29-1 and TRBJ2-5, with 8 nucleotides matching TRBD1. Germline CDR1 reads SQVTM; CDR2 reads ANQGSEA. V shed 6 bases and J 2 bases; nucleotides not matched to a gene: 2. There are 12 residues in the CDR3. In nucleotides, the CDR3 is TGCAGCGTGGACAGGGCACAAGAGACCCAGTACTTC. This encodes CSVDRAQETQYF.

The chain employs TRBV4-3 and TRBJ1-2; D is unresolved. Trimming cost V 0 bases and J 7 bases, with 12 bases left between them. The CDR3 totals 14 residues. Germline assignment: CDR1 LGHNA and CDR2 YSLEER. CDR3 loop: CASSQDSRSPGYTF. CDR3 DNA: TGCGCCAGCAGCCAAGATTCAAGGTCCCCTGGCTACACCTTC.

The chain uses TRBV7-9 and TRBJ1-1; D call uncertain. Trimming stripped 2 bases from V and 9 bases from J, with 13 bases between. This CDR3 has 13 residues. The germline CDR1 and CDR2 sequences are SEHNR and FQNEAQ (reference sequence). CDR3 DNA sequence: TGTGCCAGCAGCTTATCTGAGGGTTTCAAAGCTTTCTTT. Protein sequence: CASSLSEGFKAFF.

The rearrangement joins TRBV13 to TRBJ2-1; no definite D call. There are 12 residues in the CDR3. Trimming stripped 3 bases from V and 6 bases from J, with 6 bases between. Per germline, CDR1 PRHDT and CDR2 FYEKMQ (reference sequence). CDR3 coding DNA: TGTGCCAGCAGCTTTAGGAGCAATGAGCAGTTCTTC. It is translated as CASSFRSNEQFF.